Following are 21 T cell receptor beta chains from one sample sequenced in a study of blood T cell repertoires in COVID-19. Clones were sequenced by immunoSEQ multiplex PCR, and TCRdb holds only the in-frame ones, with some missing. The table includes fewer than 300,000 clones, over 75% detected once. The source material was peripheral blood. The receptors were gathered from a man over 45 with COVID-19, enrolled during active disease.

The chain joins TRBV28 to TRBJ2-7, with D tentatively TRBD2 (5 bases). Trimming took 8 bases from V and 5 from J, leaving 22 bases between them. The CDR3 totals 15 residues. Germline loops: CDR1 MDHEN, CDR2 SYDVKM. The CDR3: CASASAEGAKNEQYF. CDR3 sequence (DNA): TGTGCCAGCGCCTCGGCTGAGGGAGCTAAAAACGAGCAGTACTTC.

The J gene is TRBJ1-1, the V gene TRBV6-6; 7 bases match TRBD1. The junction had 9 bases not matched to a gene; V was cut back by 9 bases and J by 5 bases. CDR3 length equals 13 residues. Germline CDR1 and CDR2: MNHNY and SVGAGI (reference sequence). The CDR3 spells CASLNRGRTEAFF. CDR3 in DNA: TGTGCCAGTCTAAACAGGGGTCGGACTGAAGCTTTCTTT.

This chain joins TRBV5-1 and TRBJ2-6, with TRBD2 as a possible D gene (5 bases). CDR1 and CDR2 (germline): SGHRS, YFSETQ. This CDR3 comprises 18 residues. Trimming removed 6 bases from V and 0 bases from J, with 19 bases in between. Here the CDR3 DNA reads TGCGCCAGCACCCCAGGCAGGATAGCGCACTCTGGGGCCAACGTCCTGACTTTC. It codes for CASTPGRIAHSGANVLTF.

This clone was seen a handful of times. The V and J genes are TRBV5-6 and TRBJ2-2; 7 bases match TRBD1. Germline lookup yields CDR1 SGHDT and CDR2 YYEEEE. The CDR3 consists of 16 residues. Trimming removed 6 bases from V and 0 bases from J; junction bases left unmatched: 8. This CDR3 is CASNPAGTANTGELFF. The CDR3, as DNA: TGTGCCAGCAACCCAGCCGGGACAGCGAACACCGGGGAGCTGTTTTTT. Based on the CDR3 plus reference TRBV5-6 and TRBJ2-2, the full variable domain is DAGVTQSPTHLIKTRGQQVTLRCSPKSGHDTVSWYQQALGQGPQFIFQYYEEEERQRGNFPDRFSGHQFPNYSSELNVNALLLGDSALYLCASNPAGTANTGELFFGEGSRLTVL.

The rearrangement uses TRBV28 and TRBJ2-7; 13 positions match TRBD2. J lost 2 bases, V lost 6 bases, and 4 bases had no gene match. This CDR3 is 15 amino acids long. Looked up from germline, CDR1 is MDHEN and CDR2 is SYDVKM. This CDR3 reads CASSQLAGGTYEQYF. The CDR3 nucleotides read TGTGCCAGCAGCCAACTAGCGGGGGGGACCTACGAGCAGTACTTC.

The V and J genes are TRBV6-1 and TRBJ2-7; possible D gene TRBD1, 6 bases. Trimming removed 1 base at V and 2 bases at J, with 9 bases between. This CDR3 spans 14 amino acids. Germline V gene lookup returns CDR1 MNHNS and CDR2 SASEGT. This CDR3 is CASSEDRDTYEQYF. CDR3 DNA: TGTGCCAGCAGTGAAGACAGGGATACCTACGAGCAGTACTTC.

The chain links TRBV6-6 to TRBJ1-4; TRBD1 might be the D (6 bases). V lost 5 bases to trimming and J lost 2 bases, with 15 bases between them. The CDR3 is 16 residues long. Germline values: CDR1 MNHNY, CDR2 SVGAGI (reference sequence). CDR3 sequence reads: CASSQGWDITNEKLFF. DNA of the CDR3: TGTGCCAGCAGTCAAGGATGGGACATCACTAATGAAAAACTGTTTTTT.

CDR3 region: CASSYLQGYNEQFF. CDR3 nucleotides: TGTGCCAGCAGTTACTTACAGGGATACAATGAGCAGTTCTTC. The V call is TRBV6-5, the J call TRBJ2-1; perhaps TRBD1 as D (6 bases). The CDR3 is 14 amino acids. V was cut by 1 base and J by 4 bases, with 8 bases left in between. CDR1 is MNHEY, CDR2 SVGAGI, per germline.

This chain connects TRBV27 to TRBJ1-2; 8 bases are shared with TRBD1. This CDR3 region has 15 residues. The J segment lost 7 bases and the V segment lost 5 bases, leaving 12 bases of the junction unmatched. CDR1 MNHEY and CDR2 SMNVEV come from the germline V gene (reference sequence). The CDR3 loop reads CASSPDPRQGPGYTF. The CDR3 DNA is TGTGCCAGCAGTCCCGACCCCAGACAGGGGCCTGGCTACACCTTC.

This chain links TRBV7-2 with TRBJ1-5; 7 positions agree with TRBD1. The V gene's germline CDR1 is SGHTA and CDR2 FQGNSA. V lost 6 bases, J lost 0 bases, and 5 bases stayed unmatched. CDR3 length equals 15 residues. CDR3 region: CASSLQGSSNQPQHF. CDR3 coding DNA: TGTGCCAGCAGTTTACAGGGGTCTAGCAATCAGCCCCAGCATTTT.

The J gene is TRBJ1-2, the V gene TRBV12-3 or TRBV12-4; weak D call: TRBD1 (6 bases). Trimming took off 6 bases at V and 7 bases at J, with 15 bases between the two ends. The CDR3 is 13 amino acids. CDR3 sequence: CASSPRGSAGYTF. CDR3 coding DNA: TGTGCCAGCAGCCCAAGGGGGTCGGCTGGCTACACCTTC.

The V and J genes are TRBV19 and TRBJ2-2; 7 bases fit TRBD2. V lost 5 bases, J lost 1 base, and 4 bases stayed unmatched. This CDR3 comprises 15 residues. The germline V gene encodes CDR1 LNHDA and CDR2 SQIVND (reference sequence). The CDR3 sequence is CASSGRAMNTGELFF. CDR3 sequence (DNA): TGTGCCAGTAGTGGGAGGGCGATGAACACCGGGGAGCTGTTTTTT.

This clone has only one observation. The gene calls are TRBV6-5 and TRBJ1-2, with TRBD1 matching 7 bases. Trimming at V came to 7 bases and at J to 5 bases, leaving 13 bases not matched to a gene. The CDR3 runs to 15 residues. Germline CDR1 and CDR2: MNHEY and SVGAGI. The CDR3: CASTASPGTVYGYTF. For the CDR3, the DNA is TGTGCCAGCACCGCAAGTCCCGGGACAGTGTATGGCTACACCTTC.

The rearrangement links TRBV9 to TRBJ1-5; no firm D call. Between the trimmed V and J ends, which lost 1 base and 5 bases, there was a span of 13 bases. This CDR3 is 15 amino acids long. Germline assignment: CDR1 SGDLS and CDR2 YYNGEE. CDR3 DNA sequence: TGTGCCAGCAGCGTATCAGACGGAGTAGATCAGCCCCAGCATTTT. Protein: CASSVSDGVDQPQHF.

On this clone itself: The same CDR3 is also encoded by other DNA sequences in this sample. The V and J genes are TRBV5-1 and TRBJ2-7, with 9 bases lining up with TRBD2. Germline assignment: CDR1 SGHRS and CDR2 YFSETQ. This CDR3 is 15 amino acids long. V lost 0 bases, J lost 6 bases, and 7 bases stayed unmatched. The CDR3 sequence is CASSLGRGGAGEQYF. The CDR3 coding sequence is TGCGCCAGCAGCTTGGGACGCGGGGGGGCCGGCGAGCAGTACTTC. Full variable domain (missing parts from reference TRBV5-1 and TRBJ2-7): KAGVTQTPRYLIKTRGQQVTLSCSPISGHRSVSWYQQTPGQGLQFLFEYFSETQRNKGNFPGRFSGRQFSNSRSEMNVSTLELGDSALYLCASSLGRGGAGEQYFGPGTRLTVT.

This clone has just one count. The J gene is TRBJ2-1, the V gene TRBV19; no firm D call. The CDR3 runs to 14 residues. Trimming took off 5 bases at V and 0 bases at J, with 8 bases between the two ends. Germline loops: CDR1 LNHDA, CDR2 SQIVND (reference sequence). The CDR3 here is CASSPQISYNEQFF. CDR3 bases: TGTGCCAGTAGTCCCCAGATCTCCTACAATGAGCAGTTCTTC.

The chain carries TRBV15 and TRBJ1-5, with D possibly matching TRBD1 (6 bases). This CDR3 comprises 19 residues. Germline V gene lookup returns CDR1 LNHNV and CDR2 YYDKDF (reference sequence). V was clipped by 0 bases and J by 4 bases, with 22 bases between them. The CDR3: CATSRDFRDTRAVNQPQHF. The DNA of the CDR3 is TGTGCCACCAGCAGAGATTTTCGGGACACCCGGGCCGTTAATCAGCCCCAGCATTTT.

The chain recombines TRBV4-1 with TRBJ1-4, with 8 bases aligning to TRBD1. Germline loops: CDR1 MGHRA, CDR2 YSYEKL. V was pared by 2 bases and J by 8 bases, with 13 bases of the junction left unmatched. CDR3 length equals 17 residues. CDR3 DNA sequence: TGCGCCAGCAGCCAAACCTTTACCAGGGGGCCGGGGGAAAAACTGTTTTTT. Translating gives CASSQTFTRGPGEKLFF.

The J gene is TRBJ2-2, the V gene TRBV7-6, with 13 nucleotides matching TRBD2. This CDR3 comprises 16 residues. CDR1 and CDR2 from the germline V gene are SGHVS and FNYEAQ. V shed 5 bases and J 7 bases; nucleotides not matched to a gene: 7. CDR3 in amino acids: CASSRTSGRVSGELFF. The DNA for the CDR3 is TGTGCCAGCAGCCGAACTAGCGGGAGGGTCAGCGGGGAGCTGTTTTTT.

The chain couples TRBV30 to TRBJ2-2, with a weak D call TRBD1 (6 bases). Germline-derived CDR1 and CDR2 are GTSNPN and SVGIG (reference sequence). V was trimmed by 5 bases and J by 0 bases, leaving 16 bases between them. The CDR3 sequence is 16 residues long. The CDR3 reads CAWDEGAGANTGELFF. Here the CDR3 DNA reads TGTGCCTGGGACGAGGGAGCAGGGGCGAACACCGGGGAGCTGTTTTTT.

The rearrangement links TRBV6-1 to TRBJ1-4; 8 bases are shared with TRBD1. V dropped 6 bases and J dropped 6; count of bases not matched to a gene: 6. Germline CDR1 is MNHNS and CDR2 is SASEGT. The CDR3 is 14 amino acids. CDR3 sequence reads: CASRLQGVDEKLFF. The CDR3 DNA follows: TGTGCCAGCAGATTACAGGGGGTGGATGAAAAACTGTTTTTT.